This T cell receptor (beta chain) emerged from a study of cytomegalovirus exposure and HLA in healthy donors. Study-level points and caveats: DRB1 had the most TCR associations and HLA-C the fewest, a later analysis found, with rates varying by HLA locus. In a later analysis, at a false discovery rate of 0.05, over 15,000 TCR beta sequences matched HLA alleles. A missense variant in DCLRE1C was later tied to TCR beta V- and J-gene trimming.

V lost 4 bases to trimming and J lost 0 bases; unmatched junction nucleotides: 4. The germline gives CDR1 WNHNN, CDR2 SYGVQD (reference sequence). This CDR3 comprises 15 residues. Of note for this clone: Its specificity is unknown.

Researchers ran the PCR with 60 Vbeta and 13 Jbeta primers. TCRdb's table, derived via immunoSEQ multiplex PCR, lists solely in-frame clones and lacks some. The repertoire has 150,000 or so clones, more than 70% of them found once; the top ten carry 5.6%. This TCR derives from a woman between 40 and 50 years old in good health and CMV-seropositive. The chain carries TRBV10-1 and TRBJ2-7; 9 nucleotides agree with TRBD1. The sequenced sample consisted of PBMCs. As DNA, the CDR3 is TGCGCCAGCAGTGGGGGGACAGGGATCTCCTACGAGCAGTACTTC. It is translated as CASSGGTGISYEQYF.